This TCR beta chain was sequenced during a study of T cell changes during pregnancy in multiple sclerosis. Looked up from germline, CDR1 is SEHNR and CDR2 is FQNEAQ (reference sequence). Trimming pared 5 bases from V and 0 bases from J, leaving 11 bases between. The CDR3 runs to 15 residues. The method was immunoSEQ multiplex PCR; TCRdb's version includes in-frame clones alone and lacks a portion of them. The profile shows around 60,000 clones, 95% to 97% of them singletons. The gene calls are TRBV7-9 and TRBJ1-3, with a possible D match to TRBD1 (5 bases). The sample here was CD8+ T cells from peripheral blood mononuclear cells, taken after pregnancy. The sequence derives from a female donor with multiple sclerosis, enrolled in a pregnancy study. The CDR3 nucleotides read TGTGCCAGCAGCGTTGGGGCAGACTCTGGAAACACCATATATTTT. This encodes CASSVGADSGNTIYF.